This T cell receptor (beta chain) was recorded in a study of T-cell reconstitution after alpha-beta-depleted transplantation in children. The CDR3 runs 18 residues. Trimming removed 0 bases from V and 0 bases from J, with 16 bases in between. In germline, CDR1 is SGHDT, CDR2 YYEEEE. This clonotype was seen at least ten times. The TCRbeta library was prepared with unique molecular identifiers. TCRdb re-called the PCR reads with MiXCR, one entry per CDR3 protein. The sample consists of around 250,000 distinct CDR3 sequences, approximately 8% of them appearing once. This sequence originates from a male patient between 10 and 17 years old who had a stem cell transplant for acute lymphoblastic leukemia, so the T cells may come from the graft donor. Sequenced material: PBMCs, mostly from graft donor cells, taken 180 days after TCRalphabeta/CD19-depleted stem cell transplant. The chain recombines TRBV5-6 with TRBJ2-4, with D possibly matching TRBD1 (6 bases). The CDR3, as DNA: TGTGCCAGCAGCTTGGCAGGGGCAGGCATCTTAGCCAAAAACATTCAGTACTTC. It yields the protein CASSLAGAGILAKNIQYF.